These 23 T cell receptor beta chains originate from one sample sequenced in a study of cytomegalovirus exposure and HLA in healthy donors (TCRdb year 2017). Receptors were amplified or captured by the immunoSEQ multiplex PCR assay. The multiplex PCR relied on a mix of 60 forward primers for TCR Vbeta segments and 13 reverse primers for TCR Jbeta segments. Drawn from immuneACCESS, this table holds only the in-frame rearrangements with V and J called that TCRdb kept. Clones are partly lost; checked studies trace under half to an unresolved V gene and leave the rest unexplained. The sample table on file contains under 50,000 clones. 4% of the sample lies in the top ten. The sequencing input was PBMCs. These receptors all stem from a male donor in good health and CMV-seronegative.

The V and J genes are TRBV18 and TRBJ2-7, with a tentative D call TRBD2 (6 bases). CDR1 is KGHSH, CDR2 LQKENI, per germline. V gave up 8 bases and J gave up 4 bases, with 15 bases separating them. This CDR3 has 13 residues. CDR3 sequence: CASTSGSHYEQYF. CDR3 nucleotide sequence: TGTGCCAGCACAAGCGGGTCTCATTACGAGCAGTACTTC.

The rearrangement uses TRBV19 and TRBJ2-2, with 8 positions matching TRBD2. The CDR3 contains 17 residues. Losses at the gene ends were 6 bases for V and 0 bases for J; bases not matched to a gene: 9. Germline V lookup: CDR1 LNHDA, CDR2 SQIVND (reference sequence). As DNA, the CDR3 is TGTGCCAGTAGGATGCGGATTAGCGGGGCGAACACCGGGGAGCTGTTTTTT. It translates to CASRMRISGANTGELFF. Full variable domain (rest looked up from reference TRBV19 and TRBJ2-2): DGGITQSPKYLFRKEGQNVTLSCEQNLNHDAMYWYRQDPGQGLRLIYYSQIVNDFQKGDIAEGYSVSREKKESFPLTVTSAQKNPTAFYLCASRMRISGANTGELFFGEGSRLTVL.

The J gene is TRBJ1-1, the V gene TRBV28; D gene unclear. The CDR3 is made up of 14 amino acids. Germline assignment: CDR1 MDHEN and CDR2 SYDVKM. V was pared by 3 bases and J by 2 bases, with 10 bases between. The CDR3 bases are TGTGCCAGCAGTTTGCCCAGGACTAACACTGAAGCTTTCTTT. This sequence encodes CASSLPRTNTEAFF.

V gene TRBV9 combines with J gene TRBJ2-3, with a tentative D call TRBD2 (5 bases). Germline CDR1 and CDR2: SGDLS and YYNGEE. The V and J ends lost 7 bases and 1 base respectively, with 10 bases between them. CDR3 length equals 13 residues. Here the CDR3 DNA reads TGTGCCAGCCAACGGGGAGGCACAGATACGCAGTATTTT. Translating gives CASQRGGTDTQYF.

This rearrangement joins TRBV4-1 to TRBJ2-3; 11 nucleotides line up with TRBD2. The CDR3 has 16 residues. The V and J ends lost 4 bases and 0 bases, in that order; junction bases with no gene match: 3. Germline CDR1 is MGHRA and CDR2 is YSYEKL. DNA of the CDR3: TGCGCCAGCAGCCCGACTAGCGGGGAGAGCACAGATACGCAGTATTTT. It specifies CASSPTSGESTDTQYF.

This chain connects TRBV6-5 to TRBJ2-7; 7 nucleotides line up with TRBD1. This CDR3 is 12 amino acids long. Trimming at V came to 6 bases and at J to 1 base, leaving 0 bases not matched to a gene. Germline values: CDR1 MNHEY, CDR2 SVGAGI. CDR3 loop: CASRQGSYEQYF. For the CDR3, the DNA is TGTGCCAGCAGACAGGGGTCCTACGAGCAGTACTTC.

V usage is TRBV7-3 and J usage is TRBJ1-1, with D possibly matching TRBD1 (5 bases). CDR1 and CDR2 from the germline V gene are SGHTA and FQGTGA. V lost 6 bases to trimming and J lost 4 bases, with 15 bases between them. CDR3 length: 14 residues. The DNA for the CDR3 is TGTGCCAGCAGTGCTACCGGAGGGGTCACTGAAGCTTTCTTT. This sequence encodes CASSATGGVTEAFF.

J is TRBJ2-1 and V is TRBV5-1; tentative D call: TRBD2 (5 bases). V lost 7 bases to trimming and J lost 5 bases, with 10 bases between them. Germline loops: CDR1 SGHRS, CDR2 YFSETQ. This CDR3 has 12 residues. CDR3 sequence reads: CASSYGDNEQFF. Here the CDR3 DNA reads TGCGCCAGCTCTTACGGGGACAATGAGCAGTTCTTC.

The J gene is TRBJ1-1, the V gene TRBV6-1; 10 bases map to TRBD1. J lost 2 bases, V lost 2 bases, and 11 bases had no gene match. Germline CDR1 is MNHNS and CDR2 is SASEGT. The CDR3 consists of 18 residues. CDR3 DNA sequence: TGTGCCAGCAGTGAAAGATTTTTCCGGGACAGGGGTAACACTGAAGCTTTCTTT. Protein sequence: CASSERFFRDRGNTEAFF.

The J gene is TRBJ2-5, the V gene TRBV18; possible D gene TRBD1, 5 bases. The CDR3 consists of 13 residues. Trimming pared 2 bases from V and 5 bases from J, leaving 9 bases between. The V gene's germline CDR1 is KGHSH and CDR2 LQKENI. The CDR3 is CASSPGAGETQYF. CDR3 in DNA: TGTGCCAGCTCACCAGGGGCAGGCGAGACCCAGTACTTC.

The genes are TRBV4-1 and TRBJ2-2, with 10 positions matching TRBD2. The CDR3 has 18 amino acids. CDR1 is MGHRA, CDR2 YSYEKL, per germline. V lost 0 bases to trimming and J lost 4 bases; unmatched junction nucleotides: 8. DNA for the CDR3: TGCGCCAGCAGCCAAGATCCCCAGCGGGGGGGCCCCACCGGGGAGCTGTTTTTT. As protein: CASSQDPQRGGPTGELFF.

CDR3 amino acids: CASSPWAENTEAFF. CDR3 nucleotides: TGTGCCAGCTCACCGTGGGCCGAGAACACTGAAGCTTTCTTT. This chain connects TRBV18 to TRBJ1-1, with D uncertain. The length of the CDR3 is 14 residues. The germline CDR1 and CDR2 sequences are KGHSH and LQKENI. Trimming cost V 3 bases and J 1 base, with 9 bases left between them.

The chain links TRBV9 to TRBJ1-1; no clear D. V lost 3 bases and J lost 0, with 6 bases in between. Germline lookup yields CDR1 SGDLS and CDR2 YYNGEE. The CDR3 has 13 residues. CDR3 sequence reads: CASSAQMNTEAFF. As DNA, the CDR3 is TGTGCCAGCAGCGCGCAGATGAACACTGAAGCTTTCTTT.

V and J are TRBV5-6 and TRBJ2-5; TRBD2 aligns across 7 bases. CDR1 is SGHDT, CDR2 YYEEEE, per germline. This CDR3 contains 15 residues. V gave up 4 bases and J gave up 4 bases; unmatched junction bases: 10. CDR3 amino acids: CASSPPGWGGETQYF. DNA of the CDR3: TGTGCCAGCAGCCCCCCAGGTTGGGGGGGAGAGACCCAGTACTTC.

The gene calls are TRBV19 and TRBJ2-1, with TRBD2 as a possible D gene (7 bases). There are 15 residues in the CDR3. Between the trimmed V and J ends, which lost 7 bases and 4 bases, there was a span of 17 bases. Germline V lookup: CDR1 LNHDA, CDR2 SQIVND (reference sequence). The DNA for the CDR3 is TGTGCCAGTAAAACGGGGGGCTCACCATACAATGAGCAGTTCTTC. Protein sequence: CASKTGGSPYNEQFF. Complete variable domain (other parts from reference TRBV19 and TRBJ2-1): DGGITQSPKYLFRKEGQNVTLSCEQNLNHDAMYWYRQDPGQGLRLIYYSQIVNDFQKGDIAEGYSVSREKKESFPLTVTSAQKNPTAFYLCASKTGGSPYNEQFFGPGTRLTVL.

The chain employs TRBV6-6 and TRBJ1-2; 10 bases are shared with TRBD1. Germline V gene lookup returns CDR1 MNHNY and CDR2 SVGAGI (reference sequence). J lost 4 bases, V lost 5 bases, and 7 bases had no gene match. This CDR3 has 15 amino acids. CDR3 sequence: CASSGTGAAGYGYTF. The CDR3 region has the DNA TGTGCCAGCAGTGGGACAGGGGCGGCGGGCTATGGCTACACCTTC.

V and J are TRBV7-9 and TRBJ1-5, with 9 positions matching TRBD1. In germline, CDR1 is SEHNR, CDR2 FQNEAQ (reference sequence). The CDR3 runs 15 residues. Unmatched junction bases numbered 6, after V lost 3 bases and J lost 6 bases. The CDR3 loop reads CASSLGQGFGQPQHF. CDR3 coding DNA: TGTGCCAGCAGCTTGGGACAGGGCTTCGGTCAGCCCCAGCATTTT.

V is TRBV10-2 and J is TRBJ2-1, with 7 nucleotides matching TRBD1. The CDR3 totals 17 residues. Germline V gives CDR1 WSHSY, CDR2 SAAADI. V dropped 4 bases and J dropped 8; count of bases not matched to a gene: 17. DNA of the CDR3: TGCGCCAGCAGTGCTTCATTGACACAGGGGTTTAGGGATGAGCAGTTCTTC. Translation gives CASSASLTQGFRDEQFF.

The V gene is TRBV5-6, the J gene TRBJ2-1; 15 nucleotides align to TRBD2. Germline lookup yields CDR1 SGHDT and CDR2 YYEEEE. The CDR3 sequence is 19 residues long. V was clipped by 1 base and J by 10 bases; unmatched bases: 15. The CDR3 is CASSLRGQGTSGGIGEQFF. CDR3 nucleotide sequence: TGTGCCAGCAGCTTGAGGGGACAGGGGACTAGCGGGGGGATAGGGGAGCAGTTCTTC.

This chain connects TRBV5-4 to TRBJ1-1; 7 bases match TRBD1. The V gene's germline CDR1 is SGHNT and CDR2 YYREEE (reference sequence). The ends lost 4 bases at V and 10 bases at J; junction bases unmatched: 10. This CDR3 contains 13 residues. CDR3 DNA sequence: TGTGCCAGCAGCACCCCGACAGGGTCACGAGCTTTCTTT. Translated: CASSTPTGSRAFF.

The chain has TRBV5-1 and TRBJ2-1, with 8 bases aligning to TRBD1. The CDR3 spans 14 residues. Trimming took 5 bases from V and 3 from J; bases not matched to a gene: 4. CDR1 and CDR2 from the germline V gene are SGHRS and YFSETQ. The CDR3 sequence: CASSDTGGYNEQFF. As DNA, the CDR3 is TGCGCCAGCAGTGATACAGGGGGCTACAATGAGCAGTTCTTC.

The chain has TRBV6-1 and TRBJ1-3; a possible D gene is TRBD1 (6 bases). V lost 4 bases, J lost 2 bases, and 9 bases lay in between. The CDR3 is 14 residues long. Germline CDR1 is MNHNS and CDR2 is SASEGT. Here the CDR3 reads CASSVGGPGNTIYF. The CDR3, as DNA: TGTGCCAGCAGTGTGGGGGGGCCTGGAAACACCATATATTTT.

The chain links TRBV6-4 to TRBJ2-2, with D perhaps TRBD1 (5 bases). The CDR3 totals 13 residues. V shed 2 bases and J shed 4 bases, with 5 bases lying between them. The germline gives CDR1 MRHNA, CDR2 SNTAGT. The CDR3 DNA follows: TGTGCCAGCAGTGACAGGGGCACCGGGGAGCTGTTTTTT. This gives the protein CASSDRGTGELFF.